One T cell receptor (beta chain) is described in this entry. What this receptor recognizes is not known. Base-call qualities are not available, and no considerably larger clone is one nucleotide away. The entry originates in a study of identical twins (dated by TCRdb to the mid-2010s). As for the study more broadly: The study deep-sequenced TCR alpha and beta repertoires from monozygotic twins, unrelated adults of various ages and cord blood to test whether fetal clonotypes persist. To rule out contamination, replicate twin experiments were performed at different times with different library preparation protocols. Points the paper makes about the study in general: Because the same donors could not be followed over many years, conclusions were based on cross-sectional statistical analysis. Abundant cord blood beta clonotypes had fewer insertions, young adult naive repertoires showed a similar but weaker trend, and memory repertoires showed no such trend. Invariant T cells such as MAIT and iNKT could partly confound zero-insertion analyses, though diverse VJ usage argued against this for most clonotypes. Out-of-frame TCR alpha sequences shared between twins showed an excess of low generation-probability sequences compared with coincidental sharing between unrelated individuals. In beta out-of-frame sequences, excess twin sharing was weaker, because having fewer shared sequences lowered the signal-to-noise ratio. In monozygotic twins, recombination models systematically underestimated out-of-frame TCR alpha sharing, but the models matched the sharing seen between unrelated individuals.

The CDR3 measures 13 amino acids from cysteine to phenylalanine. The sequence is cut down to CDR3 DNA, 39 bases in frame from base 1. V drops 4 bases and J drops 0 bases, leaving 10 bases in between. CDR1 and CDR2, per the germline V gene (reference sequence), are GTSNPN and SVGIG. All donors were healthy Caucasians. The twin cohort consisted of three pairs of female monozygotic twins, all aged 18 to 29 years. Peripheral blood mononuclear cells were used as the source from which RNA for TCR libraries was isolated. Receptor libraries were prepared by 5' RACE. TCRdb records Illumina HiSeq 2000 as the sequencer. A universal primer binding site was introduced by template switching, and a unique molecular identifier was present in the final cDNA, enabling accurate counting of TCR cDNA molecules. Specific primers in the conserved constant-segment region were used to synthesize first-strand cDNA for TCR alpha and beta chains. To control for contamination, each cDNA library was double barcoded with a SMART-Mk sample barcode plus Illumina barcodes. Two successive PCR steps introduced TruSeq adapter sequences along with Illumina sample barcodes. TCR alpha and beta cDNA libraries were sequenced on the Illumina HiSeq platform with custom primers. Per the source publication's procedure: Unique molecular identifiers were extracted from raw reads with MiGEC, and CDR3 positions were determined with MiXCR. Recombination models were inferred per individual with the repgenHMM and IGoR tools using an EM algorithm. Shared clonotypes were analyzed with the tcR package in R, and sharing was normalized by the product of cloneset sizes. To study raw recombination without the effects of thymic and clonal selection, out-of-frame nonproductive sequences were analyzed. TCRdb took the public reads, trimmed them with fastp at Q25, ran MiXCR for clone calling and kept in-frame beta chains. Records with the same CDR3 protein are collapsed into one entry carrying the most frequent genes and DNA. What appears here as the V and J calls and clone size reflects TCRdb's work, not the paper's. A total of some 730,000 distinct CDR3 sequences appear in this sample, over 15% of them only once. The ten biggest clones cover around 13% of the sample.

The same sample was also studied in work on T cells expressing NK-cell markers. As the second publication notes: Eight or nine donors provided sorted CD3+CD56+NKG2C+, CD3+CD56+NKG2C- and CD3+CD56-NKG2C+ T-cell subsets, whose TCR beta-chain repertoires were profiled. Of the eight sequenced donors, seven were found to be HCMV-seropositive and one was found to be HCMV-seronegative. To restrict sorting to alphabetaTCR-expressing T cells, an anti-gammadeltaTCR antibody was added in several experiments. In more than five donors, the dominant CD3+CD56+NKG2C+ clonotypes were found to rank among the top 10 CD8+ clonotypes and to make up 1.0-7.0% of CD8+ T cells. Those dominant clonotypes were again the most abundant among CD3+CD56-NKG2C+ cells in a few donors, at about 25-60.1%. Whether the expanded NKG2C-expressing T cell clones were specific for HCMV antigens remained unclear. The eight sequenced donors were randomly selected healthy volunteers, three men and five women. HCMV serostatus was determined by detecting HCMV-specific IgG in serum with a commercial ELISA kit. For more than 5 donors, unsorted PBMC were also used to sequence bulk peripheral blood T-cell repertoires. MIGEC was used to demultiplex reads and group the reads by UMI, and MiTCR was used to assemble and quantify clonotypes. Only TCR cDNA sequences supported by at least two reads were kept to exclude erroneous sequences. The tcR package was used for downstream repertoire analysis, with clonotypes matched between fractions based on CDR3 nucleotide sequence plus V segment. VDJmatch was used to annotate antigen specificity against VDJdb, with one amino acid substitution in CDR3 allowed.

This TCR came from a young woman in good health. The rearrangement combines TRBV30 with TRBJ2-7, with the D gene not confidently named. Sample: PBMCs. CDR3 reads: CAWTDGSSYEQYF. The DNA is as follows: TGTGCCTGGACCGACGGCAGCTCCTACGAGCAGTACTTC.